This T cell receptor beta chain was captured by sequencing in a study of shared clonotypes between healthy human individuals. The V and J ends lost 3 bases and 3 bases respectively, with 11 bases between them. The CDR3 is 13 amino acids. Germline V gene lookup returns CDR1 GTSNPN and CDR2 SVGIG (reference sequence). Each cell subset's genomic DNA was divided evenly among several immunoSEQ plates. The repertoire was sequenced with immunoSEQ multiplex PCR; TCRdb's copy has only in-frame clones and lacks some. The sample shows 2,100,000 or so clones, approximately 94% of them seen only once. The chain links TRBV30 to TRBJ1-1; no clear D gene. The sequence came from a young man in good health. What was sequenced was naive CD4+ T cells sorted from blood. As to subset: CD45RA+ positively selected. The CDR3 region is CAWREVPYTEAFF. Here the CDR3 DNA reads TGTGCCTGGAGAGAGGTTCCCTACACTGAAGCTTTCTTT.